This paragraph reports one TCR beta chain. Germline V lookup: CDR1 SNHLY, CDR2 FYNNEI. There are 17 residues in the CDR3. V dropped 7 bases and J dropped 0; count of bases not matched to a gene: 11. The data are from a study of technical replicates of blood from several donors. Libraries were prepared by immunoSEQ multiplex PCR; TCRdb keeps only in-frame clonotypes and omits some of them. The sample holds 10,000 to 15,000 clones; 70% to 80% are singletons and the top ten take 12%. V usage is TRBV2 and J usage is TRBJ1-4; the match to TRBD1 covers 7 bases. Sequenced input: PBMCs. This TCR was sampled from a human donor in good health. In DNA, the CDR3 is TGTGCCAGCAACCAAGGGACAGCCAGAGCAACTAATGAAAAACTGTTTTTT. Residues: CASNQGTARATNEKLFF.